This TCR beta chain comes out of a study of tumor and adjacent non-tumor tissue in lung cancer (dated by TCRdb to the late 2010s). As for the study more broadly: By cancer type, the cohort comprised eleven to twelve adenocarcinoma patients, a couple of squamous cell carcinoma patients and 1 small cell lung cancer patient. For each patient, one tumor sample and one normal lung sample were taken, giving thirty paired specimens that underwent TCRbeta CDR3 sequencing. The approximately 15 enrolled patients, of whom 10 were men and 5 were women, were aged roughly 30 to 85 years and were diagnosed with TNM stage I to III disease. The study compared bulk TCRbeta repertoires from lung tumor tissue and matched distant non-tumor lung tissue of over 13 lung cancer patients. A total of roughly 120,000,000 productive TCRbeta reads were generated by sequencing, corresponding to an average of around 4 million reads per sample. Overall study results and their limits: Tumor tissue showed significantly higher TCR diversity (inverse Simpson) than normal lung tissue, at around 450 vs 150 (P = 0.0075, Mann-Whitney U test). TCR diversity was significantly higher in younger patients, and greater tumor TCR diversity was associated with shorter overall survival and shorter disease-free survival. In normal lung, the top 100 clones accounted for a significantly larger cumulative share of the repertoire than in tumor tissue. Because peripheral blood was not sequenced, the blood TCRbeta repertoires of the lung cancer patients in the study went unexamined. The cohort had only roughly 14 patients, and the authors noted that larger samples and more detailed clinical data are needed. The sequencing platform is not named in the methods, and unique molecular identifiers are not mentioned.

The library came from multiplex PCR. The sequencer listed for this sample is Illumina HiSeq 2500. TCRbeta libraries were constructed through three rounds of nested PCR with primers (Table S4) according to protocols modified from ARM-PCR. PCR products of 200-500 bp were gel-excised and purified with the QIAquick gel extraction kit before sequencing. The original methods were these. Trimmomatic was used to clean the reads, FLASH merged the cleaned reads into complete CDR3 sequences, and MiTCR assigned the sequences to V(D)J germline segments. Clonal diversity was calculated as the inverse Simpson's index using VDJtools. A read counted as productive if the sequence was in-frame and lacked a premature stop codon. TCRdb ran its own pipeline on the public reads, namely fastp trimming at Q25 and MiXCR clone calling, and kept in-frame beta chains. Here each entry gathers all rows of one CDR3 protein and keeps the most common genes and DNA. Clone size and V and J calls follow TCRdb, not the original study. In this sample the table shows 65,000 to 95,000 distinct CDR3 sequences, roughly 80% of which occur a single time. 13% of the sample is taken by the ten largest.

The germline V gene supplies CDR1 MNHNS and CDR2 SASEGT. Taken from cysteine to phenylalanine, the CDR3 has 13 residues. Only CDR3 DNA is held: 39 bases, read in frame from base 1. RNA was isolated from bulk, unsorted tissue, and RNA quality was assessed with a NanoDrop ND-1000 and an Agilent 2100. Donors were newly diagnosed lung cancer patients admitted for thoracic surgery in China between August and November 2014, without prior chemotherapy. The study excluded patients who had received radiotherapy or chemotherapy before or who had another cancer at the same time. Surgical tissue pieces of about 1-2.1 cm3 were preserved in RNAlater solution and stored at -80 °C until use. Turning to this clonotype: Which antigen it targets is not known. One end of the junction varies from germline; a read error may be responsible.

The clonotype comes from a woman between 45 and 60 years old with non-small cell lung cancer. Sequencing input: lung tumor tissue. The V and J segments used are TRBV6-1 and TRBJ2-3; no confident D gene assignment can be made. The CDR3 loop reads CATSRNDADTQYF. The DNA sequence reads TGTGCCACCAGTCGGAACGATGCAGATACGCAGTATTTT.